This T cell receptor beta chain originates from a study of CD8+ T cells in alopecia areata. General study findings and limits: Lesional scalp, notably in alopecia totalis/universalis, had clonality above that of normal scalp. Sequences from scalp samples also cover resident alphabeta T cells of normal skin. Researchers reported that TCR sharing among patients proved less clear than in mice, possibly HLA-linked.

There are 13 residues in the CDR3. The germline CDR1 and CDR2 sequences are SGDLS and YYNGEE. V dropped 3 bases and J dropped 4 bases, with 10 bases sitting between them. It was cDNA, reverse transcribed from extracted RNA, that served as the sequencing template. Sequenced by immunoSEQ multiplex PCR; TCRdb stores in-frame clones only, minus some. The sample carries 180,000 or so clones, 50% to 70% recorded once. About this clone itself: Its specificity is unknown.

Sequencing was performed on CD4+ T cells sorted from blood, taken at week 0. The TCR sequence derives from a human donor with alopecia areata. The chain recombines TRBV9 with TRBJ1-2, with D uncertain. CDR3 loop: CASSGIRGYGYTF. The CDR3 coding sequence is TGTGCCAGCAGCGGCATAAGAGGCTATGGCTACACCTTC.